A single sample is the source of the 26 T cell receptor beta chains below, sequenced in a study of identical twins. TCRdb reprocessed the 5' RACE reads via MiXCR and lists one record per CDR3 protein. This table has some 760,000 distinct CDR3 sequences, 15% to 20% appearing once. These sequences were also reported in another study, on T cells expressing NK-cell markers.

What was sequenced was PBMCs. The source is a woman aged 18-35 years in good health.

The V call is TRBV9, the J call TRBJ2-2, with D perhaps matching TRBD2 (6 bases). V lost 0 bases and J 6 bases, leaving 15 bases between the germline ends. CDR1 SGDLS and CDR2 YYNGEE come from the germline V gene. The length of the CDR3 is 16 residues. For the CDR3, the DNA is TGTGCCAGCAGCGTAGGCGGAGGGTCAGTACCCGGGGAGCTGTTTTTT. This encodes CASSVGGGSVPGELFF.

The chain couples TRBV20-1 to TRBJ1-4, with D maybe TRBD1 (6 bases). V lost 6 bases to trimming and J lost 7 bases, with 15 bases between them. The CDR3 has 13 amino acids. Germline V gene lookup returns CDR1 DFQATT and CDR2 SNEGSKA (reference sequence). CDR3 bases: TGCAGTGCCTCTGCAGGGGTTCGTGAAAAACTGTTTTTT. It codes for CSASAGVREKLFF.

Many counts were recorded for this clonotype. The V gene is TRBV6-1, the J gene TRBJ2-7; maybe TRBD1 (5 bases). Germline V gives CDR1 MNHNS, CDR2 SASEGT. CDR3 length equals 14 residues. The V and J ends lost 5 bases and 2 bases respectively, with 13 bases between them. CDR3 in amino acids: CASSLQTAAYEQYF. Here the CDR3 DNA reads TGTGCCAGCAGTCTTCAGACAGCAGCCTACGAGCAGTACTTC.

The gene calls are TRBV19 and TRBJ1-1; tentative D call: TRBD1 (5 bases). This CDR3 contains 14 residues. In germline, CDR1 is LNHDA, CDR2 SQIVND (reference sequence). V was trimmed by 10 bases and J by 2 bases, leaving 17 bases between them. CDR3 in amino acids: CATTVVGANTEAFF. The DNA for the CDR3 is TGTGCCACCACTGTAGTAGGGGCCAACACTGAAGCTTTCTTT.

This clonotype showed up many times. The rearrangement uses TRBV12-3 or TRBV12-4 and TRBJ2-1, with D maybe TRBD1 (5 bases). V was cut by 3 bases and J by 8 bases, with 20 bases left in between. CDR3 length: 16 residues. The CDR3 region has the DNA TGTGCCAGCAGTTTGGGTCAGGGAACCCGGGTACATGAGCAGTTCTTC. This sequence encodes CASSLGQGTRVHEQFF.

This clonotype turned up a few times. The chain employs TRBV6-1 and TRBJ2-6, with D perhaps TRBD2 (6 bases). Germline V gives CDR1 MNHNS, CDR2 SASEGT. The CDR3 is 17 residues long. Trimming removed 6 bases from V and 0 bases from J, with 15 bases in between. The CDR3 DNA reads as TGTGCCAGCAGCCGGGGACTTAGGCTCTCTGGGGCCAACGTCCTGACTTTC. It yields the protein CASSRGLRLSGANVLTF.

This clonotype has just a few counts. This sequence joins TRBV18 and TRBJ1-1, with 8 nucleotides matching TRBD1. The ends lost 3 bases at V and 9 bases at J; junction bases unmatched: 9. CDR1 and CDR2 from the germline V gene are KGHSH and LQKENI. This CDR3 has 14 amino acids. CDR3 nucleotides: TGTGCCAGCTCACCGGGGACAGGTTGGGGCCAAGCTTTCTTT. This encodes CASSPGTGWGQAFF.

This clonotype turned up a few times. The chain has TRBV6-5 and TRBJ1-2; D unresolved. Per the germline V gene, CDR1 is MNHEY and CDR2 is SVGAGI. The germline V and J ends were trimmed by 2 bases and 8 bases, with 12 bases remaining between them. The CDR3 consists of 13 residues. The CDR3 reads CASSYGGKRGYTF. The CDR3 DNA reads TGTGCCAGCAGTTACGGAGGAAAGAGAGGCTACACCTTC.

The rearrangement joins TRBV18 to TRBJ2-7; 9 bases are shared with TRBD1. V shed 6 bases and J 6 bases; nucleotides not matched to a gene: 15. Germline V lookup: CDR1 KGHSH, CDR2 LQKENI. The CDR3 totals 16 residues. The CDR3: CASSLRGQGSYSEQYF. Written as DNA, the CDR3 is TGTGCCAGCTCCCTCCGCGGACAGGGGTCTTATTCCGAGCAGTACTTC.

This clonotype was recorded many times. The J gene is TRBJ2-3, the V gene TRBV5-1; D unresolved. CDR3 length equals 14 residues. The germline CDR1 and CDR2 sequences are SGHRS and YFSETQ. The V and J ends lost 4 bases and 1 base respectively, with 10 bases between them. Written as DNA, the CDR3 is TGCGCCAGCAGCACCCCTGCTGGCACAGATACGCAGTATTTT. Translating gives CASSTPAGTDTQYF.

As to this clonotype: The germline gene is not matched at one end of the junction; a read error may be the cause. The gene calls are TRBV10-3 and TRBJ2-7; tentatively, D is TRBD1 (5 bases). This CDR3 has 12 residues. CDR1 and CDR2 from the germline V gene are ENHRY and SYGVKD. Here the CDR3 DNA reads TGTGCCATCCAGGGAATCTCCGACGAGCAGTACTTC. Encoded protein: CAIQGISDEQYF.

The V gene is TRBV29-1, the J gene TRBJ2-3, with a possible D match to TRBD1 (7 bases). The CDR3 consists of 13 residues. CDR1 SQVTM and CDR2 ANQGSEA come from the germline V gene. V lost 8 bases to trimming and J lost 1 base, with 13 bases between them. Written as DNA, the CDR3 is TGCAGCATAGGGGGCGGGGGCACAGATACGCAGTATTTT. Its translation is CSIGGGGTDTQYF.

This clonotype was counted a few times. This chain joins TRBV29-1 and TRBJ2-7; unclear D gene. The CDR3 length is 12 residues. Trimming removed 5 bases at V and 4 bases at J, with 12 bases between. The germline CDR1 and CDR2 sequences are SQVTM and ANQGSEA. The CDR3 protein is CSVRNSYYEQYF. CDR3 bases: TGCAGCGTTAGAAACAGCTATTACGAGCAGTACTTC.

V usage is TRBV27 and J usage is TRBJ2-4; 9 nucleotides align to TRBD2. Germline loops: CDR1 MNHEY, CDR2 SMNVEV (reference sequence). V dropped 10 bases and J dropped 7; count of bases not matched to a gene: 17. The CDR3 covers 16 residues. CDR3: CAIPSSGEKRGNIQYF. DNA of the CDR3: TGTGCCATCCCATCTAGCGGGGAGAAGAGGGGGAACATTCAGTACTTC.

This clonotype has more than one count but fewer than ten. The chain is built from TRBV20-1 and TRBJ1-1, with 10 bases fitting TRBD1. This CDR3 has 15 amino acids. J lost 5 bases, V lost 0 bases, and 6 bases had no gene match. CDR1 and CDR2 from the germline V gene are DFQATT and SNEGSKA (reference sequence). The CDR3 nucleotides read TGCAGTGCTAGAGATCGTCGGACAGGGGGGACTGAAGCTTTCTTT. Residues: CSARDRRTGGTEAFF.

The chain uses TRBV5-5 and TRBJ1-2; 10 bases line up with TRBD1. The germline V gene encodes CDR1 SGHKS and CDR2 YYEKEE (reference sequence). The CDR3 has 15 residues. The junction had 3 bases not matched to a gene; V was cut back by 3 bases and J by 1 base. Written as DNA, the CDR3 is TGTGCCAGCAGCTACCGGGACAGGGGTAACTATGGCTACACCTTC. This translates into CASSYRDRGNYGYTF. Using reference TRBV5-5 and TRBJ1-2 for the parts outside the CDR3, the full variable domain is DAGVTQSPTHLIKTRGQQVTLRCSPISGHKSVSWYQQVLGQGPQFIFQYYEKEERGRGNFPDRFSARQFPNYSSELNVNALLLGDSALYLCASSYRDRGNYGYTFGSGTRLTVV.

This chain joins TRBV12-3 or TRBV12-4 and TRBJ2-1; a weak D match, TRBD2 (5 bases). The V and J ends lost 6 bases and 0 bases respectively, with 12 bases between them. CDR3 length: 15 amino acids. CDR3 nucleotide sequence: TGTGCCAGCAGCTCGTTTGGGAGCTCCTACAATGAGCAGTTCTTC. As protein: CASSSFGSSYNEQFF.

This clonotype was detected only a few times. CDR3 amino acids: CAISKGGLYGYTF. In nucleotides, the CDR3 is TGTGCCATTTCAAAAGGGGGCCTCTATGGCTACACCTTC. The rearrangement links TRBV3-1 to TRBJ1-2; the match to TRBD1 covers 7 bases. J lost 4 bases, V lost 10 bases, and 9 bases had no gene match. The CDR3 is 13 residues long. Germline CDR1 is LGHDT and CDR2 is YNNKEL (reference sequence).

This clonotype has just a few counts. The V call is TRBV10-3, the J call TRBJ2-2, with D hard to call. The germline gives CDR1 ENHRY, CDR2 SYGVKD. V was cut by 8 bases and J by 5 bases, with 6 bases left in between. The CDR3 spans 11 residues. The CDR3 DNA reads TGTGCCATCCAGGAGACCGGGGAGCTGTTTTTT. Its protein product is CAIQETGELFF.

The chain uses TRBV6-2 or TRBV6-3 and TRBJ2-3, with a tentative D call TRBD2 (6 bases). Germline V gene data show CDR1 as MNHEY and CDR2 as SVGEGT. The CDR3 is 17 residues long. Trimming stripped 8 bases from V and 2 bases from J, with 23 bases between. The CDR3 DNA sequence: TGTGCCAGCCGACTCGGCGGGATCGTGGCCCACACAGATACGCAGTATTTT. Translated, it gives CASRLGGIVAHTDTQYF.

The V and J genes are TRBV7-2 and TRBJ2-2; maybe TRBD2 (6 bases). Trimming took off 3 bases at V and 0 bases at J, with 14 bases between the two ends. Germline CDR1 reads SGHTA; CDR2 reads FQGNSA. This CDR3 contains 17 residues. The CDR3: CASSFVGGNPNTGELFF. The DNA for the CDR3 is TGTGCCAGCAGCTTTGTGGGAGGCAACCCGAACACCGGGGAGCTGTTTTTT.

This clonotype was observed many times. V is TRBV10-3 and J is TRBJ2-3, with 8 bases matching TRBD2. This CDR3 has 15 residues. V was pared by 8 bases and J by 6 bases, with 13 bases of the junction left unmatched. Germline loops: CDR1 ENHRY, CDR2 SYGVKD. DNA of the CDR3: TGTGCCATCGGAGGCACTAGCGGACCTCAGGATACGCAGTATTTT. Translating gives CAIGGTSGPQDTQYF.

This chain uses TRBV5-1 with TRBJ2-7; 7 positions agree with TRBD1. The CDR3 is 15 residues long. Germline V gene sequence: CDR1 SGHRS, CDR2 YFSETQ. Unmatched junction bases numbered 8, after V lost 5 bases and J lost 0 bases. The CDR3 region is CASSVTGQNSYEQYF. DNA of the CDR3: TGCGCCAGCAGTGTTACGGGACAGAACTCCTACGAGCAGTACTTC.

Here the CDR3 DNA reads TGTGCCAGCAGTTTCAGCAGGGGCCGGGGGACCGGGGAGCTGTTTTTT. Amino acids: CASSFSRGRGTGELFF. This chain joins TRBV12-3 or TRBV12-4 and TRBJ2-2; D may correspond to TRBD1 or TRBD2 (6 bases each). Trimming removed 3 bases at V and 5 bases at J, with 16 bases between. The length of the CDR3 is 16 residues.

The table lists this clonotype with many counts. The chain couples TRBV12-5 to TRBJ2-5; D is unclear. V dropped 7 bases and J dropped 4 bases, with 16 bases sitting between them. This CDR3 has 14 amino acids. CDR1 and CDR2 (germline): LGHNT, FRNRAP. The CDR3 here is CASALGGVGETQYF. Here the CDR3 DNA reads TGTGCTAGTGCCCTTGGCGGTGTCGGAGAGACCCAGTACTTC.

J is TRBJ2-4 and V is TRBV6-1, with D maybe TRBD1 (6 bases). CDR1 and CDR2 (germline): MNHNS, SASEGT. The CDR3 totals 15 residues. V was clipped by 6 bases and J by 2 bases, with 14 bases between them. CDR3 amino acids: CASSPPRDTKNIQYF. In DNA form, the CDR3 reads TGTGCCAGCAGCCCCCCCCGGGACACCAAAAACATTCAGTACTTC.